This T cell receptor (beta chain) was captured by sequencing in a study of OX40 agonist ivuxolimab in advanced cancers. About the research overall: Patients were treated with ivuxolimab, an agonistic anti-OX40 (CD134) antibody. The study enrolled dose-escalation patients with hepatocellular carcinoma, melanoma, renal cell or head and neck cancer. Study conclusions and caveats: Nonresponders, in some cases, also had low normalized T-cell clonal expansion.

Trimming removed 6 bases from V and 3 bases from J, with 12 bases in between. CDR3 length equals 13 residues. Germline V gene sequence: CDR1 MNHNS, CDR2 SASEGT. Enrollment shut out patients with autoimmune disease history or systemic immunosuppression. Assay: immunoSEQ multiplex PCR; the TCRdb copy retains only in-frame clones and omits some. Seen here are just over 35,000 clones, approximately 80% observed once, and the top ten hold 15% to 20%. A note on this clone: Its antigen is still unknown.

The TCR originated in an adult with an advanced solid tumor such as melanoma, head and neck, liver or kidney cancer. The chain couples TRBV6-1 to TRBJ2-7; possible D gene TRBD2, 5 bases. This material consisted of CD4+ or CD8+ T cells sorted from blood, taken in a trial of the OX40 agonist ivuxolimab. CDR3 amino acids: CASRPGKIYEQYF. The DNA of the CDR3 is TGTGCCAGCAGGCCCGGGAAAATCTACGAGCAGTACTTC.